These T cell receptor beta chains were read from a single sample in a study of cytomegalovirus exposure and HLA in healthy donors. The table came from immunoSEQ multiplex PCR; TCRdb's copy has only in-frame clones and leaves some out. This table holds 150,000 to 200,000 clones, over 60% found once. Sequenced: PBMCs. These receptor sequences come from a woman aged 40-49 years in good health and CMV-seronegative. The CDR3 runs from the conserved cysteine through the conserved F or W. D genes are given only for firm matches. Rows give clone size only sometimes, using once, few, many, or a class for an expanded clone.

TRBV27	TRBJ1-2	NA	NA	TGTGCCAGCAAAGCGGCCCCGGACGGTGCGGTGTATGGCTACACCTTC	CASKAAPDGAVYGYTF
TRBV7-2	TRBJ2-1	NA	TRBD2	TGTGCCAGCAGCCCACGGGGGACTAGCGGAGGATCCTACAATGAGCAGTTCTTC	CASSPRGTSGGSYNEQFF
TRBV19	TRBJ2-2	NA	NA	TGTGCCAGTACTGGAGGGGGAGGGCGTGACGGGGAGCTGTTTTTT	CASTGGGGRDGELFF
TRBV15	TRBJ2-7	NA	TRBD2	TGTGCCACCAGCAGGGGGACTAGCGGGATCTACGAGCAGTACTTC	CATSRGTSGIYEQYF
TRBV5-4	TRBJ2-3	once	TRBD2	TGTGCCAGCAGCTTCCCTCTTGCTAGCGGGGTGGCAGATACGCAGTATTTT	CASSFPLASGVADTQYF
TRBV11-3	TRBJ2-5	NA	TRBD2	TGTGCCAGCAGCCGAGGACTAGCGGGAGAGGATGAGACCCAGTACTTC	CASSRGLAGEDETQYF
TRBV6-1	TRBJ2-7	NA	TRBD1	TGTGCCAGCAGTGAACGTCCGTCAGGGGGCGAGCAGTACTTC	CASSERPSGGEQYF
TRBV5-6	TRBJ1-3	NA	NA	TGTGCCAGCAGCTTGGCCGACTGGAGCTCTGGAAACACCATATATTTT	CASSLADWSSGNTIYF
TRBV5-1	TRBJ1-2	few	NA	TGCGCCAGCAGCTTAGGCGGGGCAGGGACGGGCTATGGCTACACCTTC	CASSLGGAGTGYGYTF
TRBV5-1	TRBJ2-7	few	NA	TGCGCCAGCAGCTTGGACAGGGACGAGCAGTACTTC	CASSLDRDEQYF
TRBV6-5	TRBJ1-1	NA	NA	TGTGCCAGCAGTTACGCCGGGAAGACTGAAGCTTTCTTT	CASSYAGKTEAFF
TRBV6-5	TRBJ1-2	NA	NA	TGTGCCAGCAGGCGTAACTATGGCTACACCTTC	CASRRNYGYTF
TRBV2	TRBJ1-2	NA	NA	TGTGCCAGCAGTGCCATGGGGGGGGCGTATGGCTACACCTTC	CASSAMGGAYGYTF
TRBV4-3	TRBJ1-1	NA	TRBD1	TGCGCCAGCAGCCAAGTAGGGGACAGGCAGGCTTTCTTT	CASSQVGDRQAFF
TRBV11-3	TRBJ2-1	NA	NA	TGTGCCAGCAGCTTAAGGGGTACCGGGCACAATGAGCAGTTCTTC	CASSLRGTGHNEQFF
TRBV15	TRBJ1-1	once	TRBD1	TGTGCCACCAGCACAGACAGGGGAATGAACACTGAAGCTTTCTTT	CATSTDRGMNTEAFF
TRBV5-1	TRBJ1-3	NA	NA	TGCGCCAGCAGCTTGGAGCAGGGTGGAAACACCATATATTTT	CASSLEQGGNTIYF
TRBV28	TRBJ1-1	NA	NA	TGTGCCAGCAGTTTCTTCGCGACCGGGGTGTCTTTCTTT	CASSFFATGVSFF
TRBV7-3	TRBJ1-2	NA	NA	TGTGCCAGCAGCTTAACCCCCGAGAGCTATGGCTACACCTTC	CASSLTPESYGYTF
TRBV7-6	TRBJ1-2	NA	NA	TGTGCCAGCAGCTTAAGGTCCCCAGGGCAAATTAACTATGGCTACACCTTC	CASSLRSPGQINYGYTF
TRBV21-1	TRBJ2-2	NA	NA	TGTGCCAGCAGCCCCCGCGAGCGGGATATGTCTCCCGGGGAGCTGTTTTTT	CASSPRERDMSPGELFF
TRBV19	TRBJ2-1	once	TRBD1	TGTGCCAGTAGTTTCCCCCCGGACAGGGGCCCCTACAATGAGCAGTTCTTC	CASSFPPDRGPYNEQFF
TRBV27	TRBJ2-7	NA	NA	TGTGCCAGCAGTTCCTCCGCCGGGACTCAAAGGGCCTACGAGCAGTACTTC	CASSSSAGTQRAYEQYF
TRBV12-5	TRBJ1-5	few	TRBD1	TGTGCTAGTGGCCTCTGGACAGGGGCCAATCAGCCCCAGCATTTT	CASGLWTGANQPQHF
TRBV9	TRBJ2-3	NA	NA	TGTGCCAGCAGCGTAGGCTTGGACAATTCGCAGTATTTT	CASSVGLDNSQYF
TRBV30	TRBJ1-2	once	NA	TGTGCCCTGAGCGGGTACGATGGCTACACCTTC	CALSGYDGYTF
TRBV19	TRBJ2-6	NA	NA	TGTGCCACGGACGAGACGGGAACCTCTGGGGCCAACGTCCTGACTTTC	CATDETGTSGANVLTF
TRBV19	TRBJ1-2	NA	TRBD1	TGTGCCAGTAGTCCGGGACAGAGTAAACCAAAGGGCTATGGCTACACCTTC	CASSPGQSKPKGYGYTF
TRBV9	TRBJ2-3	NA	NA	TGTGCCAGCAGCGCACAGACTACACACACAGATACGCAGTATTTT	CASSAQTTHTDTQYF
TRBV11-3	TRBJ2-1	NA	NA	TGTGCCAGCAGCTTAGATGGGCAGGGATCCCTGAATGAGCAGTTCTTC	CASSLDGQGSLNEQFF
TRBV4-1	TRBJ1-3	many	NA	TGCGCCAGCAGCCAAACGGCAGGAATCAACTCTGGAAACACCATATATTTT	CASSQTAGINSGNTIYF